This entry is about one T cell receptor (beta chain). This specimen comes from a study of control samples from healthy donors and cancer patients. Measured with immunoSEQ multiplex PCR; TCRdb has only the in-frame clones, and not every one. The table has over 75,000 clones, around four fifths seen once; the top ten hold around 20%. Sequenced: blood. This TCR was recovered from a man aged 25 to 40 in good health.

The CDR3 sequence is CASRRTGTGDYGYTF. Here the CDR3 DNA reads TGTGCCAGCAGAAGAACCGGGACAGGCGACTATGGCTACACCTTC. The chain recombines TRBV6-5 with TRBJ1-2; 8 positions match TRBD1. The germline gives CDR1 MNHEY, CDR2 SVGAGI. The CDR3 is 15 residues long. The trim removed 6 bases at V and 3 bases at J, leaving 9 bases unmatched.